The clone carrying this T cell receptor (beta chain) turned up a few times. Its specificity is not known. Through a sample-barcoded 5' primer and a J-beta primer mix, a second PCR was run for 7 to 11 cycles. From the 5' RACE reads, TCRdb called clonotypes with MiXCR, one entry per CDR3 protein. In the table there are a few hundred thousand distinct CDR3 sequences, about half of which are singletons. The sample belongs to a study of blood T cells in healthy people across ages. The study, taken as a whole, reports: The unknown donor CMV status may have confounded expanded clonotype changes. There was a strong correlation between TCR beta diversity and naive T cell percentage.

The CDR3 is 14 amino acids. Germline CDR1 is MDHEN and CDR2 is SYDVKM. This chain links TRBV28 with TRBJ2-5; 8 positions agree with TRBD1. TRBJ2-7 matches the DNA end more closely, so the J call is doubtful. This clonotype originated in a man between 60 and 70 years old in good health. Specimen: blood. The CDR3 sequence: CASSLARGRNEQYF. The CDR3 nucleotides are TGTGCCAGCAGTTTAGCCAGGGGGCGAAACGAGCAGTACTTC.